Listed below are T cell receptor beta chains from one sample, sequenced in a study of cytomegalovirus exposure and HLA in healthy donors. Sequencing was performed with immunoSEQ multiplex PCR; in TCRdb, only in-frame clones are kept and a portion is missing. The sample shows a few hundred thousand clones, 90% of them seen only once. The sequenced material came from PBMCs. Receptors were obtained from a woman aged 18-35 years in good health and CMV-seronegative. The CDR3 runs from the conserved cysteine through the conserved F or W. Fields, in order: CDR3 length, V gene, D gene, J gene, clone size, CDR3 DNA, CDR3 protein. D genes are given only for firm matches. Only part of the rows carry a size: once, few, many, or a class if the clone is expanded.

15	TRBV19	.	TRBJ1-5	.	TGTGCCAGTAGTATAGATGGGCAGGGGATCCAGCCCCAGCATTTT	CASSIDGQGIQPQHF
13	TRBV4-1	.	TRBJ2-7	once	TGCGCCAGCAGCCATTTGCTGGCTCTCGAGCAGTACTTC	CASSHLLALEQYF
15	TRBV14	.	TRBJ2-3	.	TGTGCCAGCAGCCTTAGTGATTACGGCACAGATACGCAGTATTTT	CASSLSDYGTDTQYF
16	TRBV10-3	TRBD2	TRBJ2-3	once	TGTGCCACCGAAGGACTAGCGGGGGGTAGCACAGATACGCAGTATTTT	CATEGLAGGSTDTQYF
13	TRBV7-3	.	TRBJ2-5	.	TGTGCCAGCAGCCCCCGACGGGGAGAGACCCAGTACTTC	CASSPRRGETQYF
17	TRBV4-3	.	TRBJ2-2	.	TGCGCCAGCAGCCAAGAGGGGGCGCCGGGTTTCTCCGGGGAGCTGTTTTTT	CASSQEGAPGFSGELFF
15	TRBV6-1	TRBD2	TRBJ2-3	.	TGTGCCAGCAGTGAACTAGCGGGGAACACAGATACGCAGTATTTT	CASSELAGNTDTQYF
16	TRBV19	.	TRBJ2-7	.	TGTGCCAGTAGTATAGGTGGACTGTTGAGCTCCTACGAGCAGTACTTC	CASSIGGLLSSYEQYF
20	TRBV4-3	TRBD2	TRBJ2-5	.	TGCGCCAGCAGCCAAGATCTCCCTTTAGTTTACGGGGGGGCGGATGAGACCCAGTACTTC	CASSQDLPLVYGGADETQYF
14	TRBV15	.	TRBJ2-3	.	TGTGCCACCAGCAGGGGATTCACAGGGAATACGCAGTATTTT	CATSRGFTGNTQYF
14	TRBV7-8	.	TRBJ1-4	.	TGTGCCAGCAGCTTACAGGGTGGTAATGAAAAACTGTTTTTT	CASSLQGGNEKLFF
15	TRBV7-9	.	TRBJ1-1	.	TGTGCCAGCAGCTTCACCCGGGGGATGAACACTGAAGCTTTCTTT	CASSFTRGMNTEAFF
16	TRBV4-3	.	TRBJ2-1	.	TGCGCCAGCAGCCAAGATACCAGGGGCGGCTACAATGAGCAGTTCTTC	CASSQDTRGGYNEQFF
15	TRBV28	TRBD1	TRBJ1-2	.	TGTGCCAGCAGTTCTACTGGGACAGCTAACTATGGCTACACCTTC	CASSSTGTANYGYTF
14	TRBV7-8	TRBD1	TRBJ2-5	.	TGTGCCAGCAGCTTAGGACAGGGGGTAGAGACCCAGTACTTC	CASSLGQGVETQYF
15	TRBV4-1	.	TRBJ2-5	.	TGCGCCAGCAGCCAAGTCCTAACCTACCAAGAGACCCAGTACTTC	CASSQVLTYQETQYF
14	TRBV27	.	TRBJ1-1	.	TGTGCCAGCAGTTTATCAGCGGGATCCACTGAAGCTTTCTTT	CASSLSAGSTEAFF
16	TRBV5-5	.	TRBJ2-7	.	TGTGCCAGCAGCGAGGGATCAGTTGGGCCCTCCTACGAGCAGTACTTC	CASSEGSVGPSYEQYF
12	TRBV19	.	TRBJ1-6	.	TGTGCCAGTAGTATAAAGCATTCACCCCTCCACTTT	CASSIKHSPLHF
15	TRBV6-5	.	TRBJ1-5	once	TGTGCCAGCAGTTGGGCCAGGGATAGCAATCAGCCCCAGCATTTT	CASSWARDSNQPQHF
14	TRBV27	TRBD1	TRBJ1-2	.	TGTGCCAGCAGTCACCCCGGGACAGGGGGAGGCTACACCTTC	CASSHPGTGGGYTF
15	TRBV5-1	.	TRBJ1-5	.	TGCGCCAGCAGCCCCGACAGCCCAAGGGATCAGCCCCAGCATTTT	CASSPDSPRDQPQHF
16	TRBV2	TRBD1	TRBJ1-2	few	TGTGCCAGCACCCTGTCTCGGGACAGCTCCCCCGAGGGCTACACCTTC	CASTLSRDSSPEGYTF
14	TRBV28	TRBD1	TRBJ1-2	.	TGTGCCAGCAGTCTGGACAGGGGAGACTATGGCTACACCTTC	CASSLDRGDYGYTF
11	TRBV2	TRBD1	TRBJ2-5	.	TGTGCCCCGGGACAGGGAGAGACCCAGTACTTC	CAPGQGETQYF
14	TRBV11-1	TRBD1	TRBJ1-2	.	TGTGCCAGCAGCCGGGACAGCTCTAGCTATGGCTACACCTTC	CASSRDSSSYGYTF
15	TRBV6-1	.	TRBJ1-6	.	TGTGCCAGCAGTGCCCGGAGCTCCTATAATTCACCCCTCCACTTT	CASSARSSYNSPLHF
15	TRBV6-5	.	TRBJ1-6	.	TGTGCCAGCAGCCCCGTGGCAACATATAATTCACCCCTCCACTTT	CASSPVATYNSPLHF
15	TRBV7-8	TRBD1	TRBJ1-2	.	TGTGCCAGCAGCCAAATAGGACAGGATAACTATGGCTACACCTTC	CASSQIGQDNYGYTF
14	TRBV7-7	TRBD2	TRBJ2-5	.	TGTGCTAGCAGCCCTAGCTGGGGGGGGGAGACCCAGTACTTC	CASSPSWGGETQYF
15	TRBV7-8	TRBD1	TRBJ1-2	.	TGTGCCAGCAGCCCGGGACAGGGGGCATTCTATGGCTACACCTTC	CASSPGQGAFYGYTF
17	TRBV18	.	TRBJ1-6	.	TGTGCCAGCTCACCGAAAACACTCCGGGGGGGTTTGGGTGCCCTCCACTTT	CASSPKTLRGGLGALHF
15	TRBV28	.	TRBJ2-7	few	TGTGCCAGCAGTTCCTACCAGGGAACAGTCTACGAGCAGTACTTC	CASSSYQGTVYEQYF
14	TRBV7-2	.	TRBJ2-7	once	TGTGCCAGCAGCCGGGGACTTACCGAGTACGAGCAGTACTTC	CASSRGLTEYEQYF
13	TRBV30	.	TRBJ1-5	.	TGTGCCTGGAGTGTCCAGGGGAATCAGCCCCAGCATTTT	CAWSVQGNQPQHF
15	TRBV7-9	.	TRBJ2-1	.	TGTGCCAGCAGCTTAGGCGGTCCCTCCTACAATGAGCAGTTCTTC	CASSLGGPSYNEQFF
16	TRBV27	TRBD1	TRBJ1-4	.	TGTGCCAGCAGTGGGCAGGGGGCGCAGAATAATGAAAAACTGTTTTTT	CASSGQGAQNNEKLFF
16	TRBV5-1	TRBD1	TRBJ1-1	.	TGCGCCAGCAGCTTGGCCGGGACAGGGGGGAACACTGAAGCTTTCTTT	CASSLAGTGGNTEAFF
14	TRBV29-1	TRBD1	TRBJ1-1	once	TGCAGCGTTGAAGATCTAGGGGGCGAGACTGAAGCTTTCTTT	CSVEDLGGETEAFF
15	TRBV7-2	TRBD2	TRBJ2-1	once	TGTGCCAGCAGCTTGACTAGCGGGGGGGCCTATGAGCAGTTCTTC	CASSLTSGGAYEQFF
15	TRBV6-1	TRBD2	TRBJ2-3	.	TGTGCCAGCAGTGCCGACGGGGGGGCCCCAGATACGCAGTATTTT	CASSADGGAPDTQYF
18	TRBV23-1	.	TRBJ1-6	once	TGCGCCAGCAGTCAATCCGTGCGTCGTTTCTCCTATAATTCACCCCTCCACTTT	CASSQSVRRFSYNSPLHF
14	TRBV7-2	.	TRBJ1-4	.	TGTGCCAGCAGCCCTACAGGGTTGAATGAAAAACTGTTTTTT	CASSPTGLNEKLFF
14	TRBV5-6	.	TRBJ2-5	once	TGTGCCAGCAGCTTGTATGGCAGGTCCGGGGCCCAGTACTTC	CASSLYGRSGAQYF
14	TRBV4-1	.	TRBJ2-1	.	TGCGCCAGCAGCCAAGAGGGGGCTAGATTTGAGCAGTTCTTC	CASSQEGARFEQFF
14	TRBV11-2	TRBD1	TRBJ2-7	.	TGTGCCAGCAGCTCTCAGCAGGGGGCTGATCAGCAGTACTTC	CASSSQQGADQQYF
14	TRBV6-5	.	TRBJ1-6	once	TGTGCCAGCAGTTACTCGGGGCTCGGCTCACCCCTCCACTTT	CASSYSGLGSPLHF
15	TRBV5-8	.	TRBJ2-2	.	TGTGCCAGCAGCTGGTTCGGGGCGAACACCGGGGAGCTGTTTTTT	CASSWFGANTGELFF
14	TRBV6-5	.	TRBJ2-2	.	TGTGCCAGCAGTTACTCACAGTACACCGGGGAGCTGTTTTTT	CASSYSQYTGELFF